A single sample gave rise to the 26 T cell receptor beta chains below, sequenced in a study of neurological immune-mediated disorders. TCRdb used MiXCR to reprocess the 5' RACE reads, holding one entry per CDR3 protein. The table has approximately 80,000 distinct CDR3 sequences, 5% to 6.5% seen once. As for time point: longitudinal time-point 2. The specimen sequenced was PBMCs. These receptors all come from a woman aged 55-69 years with multiple sclerosis.

With regard to this clonotype: A much larger clonotype is one base distant, so this may be a read error. CDR3 DNA sequence: TGCGCCAGCAGCTTGGGCCCCTGGGGAGCTACTGAAGCTTTCTTT. Translating gives CASSLGPWGATEAFF. The chain joins TRBV5-1 to TRBJ1-1; D is ambiguous. CDR1 is SGHRS and CDR2 is YFSETQ in the germline V gene. Trimming removed 0 bases at V and 5 bases at J, with 14 bases between. The CDR3 is made up of 15 amino acids.

This clonotype was found many times. This chain joins TRBV24-1 and TRBJ2-3; D gene ambiguous. This CDR3 comprises 12 residues. V shed 3 bases and J shed 1 base, with 1 base lying between them. From germline, CDR1 is KGHDR and CDR2 SFDVKD. The CDR3 is CATSDGTDTQYF. Written as DNA, the CDR3 is TGTGCCACCAGTGATGGCACAGATACGCAGTATTTT.

Ten or more counts support this clonotype. The chain employs TRBV7-2 and TRBJ1-1; unclear D gene. The V end was cut by 3 bases, the J end by 1 base, with 6 bases between. This CDR3 region has 13 residues. In germline, CDR1 is SGHTA, CDR2 FQGNSA. The CDR3 reads CASSLVGNTEAFF. CDR3 in DNA: TGTGCCAGCAGCTTGGTGGGGAACACTGAAGCTTTCTTT.

The table lists this clonotype with many counts. The chain couples TRBV25-1 to TRBJ1-1, with D possibly matching TRBD1 (5 bases). Germline lookup yields CDR1 MGHDK and CDR2 SYGVNS. V gave up 1 base and J gave up 1 base, with 7 bases separating them. The CDR3 consists of 14 residues. CDR3 residues: CASSEWGGNTEAFF. CDR3 DNA: TGTGCCAGCAGTGAATGGGGGGGGAACACTGAAGCTTTCTTT. Full variable domain (outside the CDR3, taken from reference TRBV25-1 and TRBJ1-1): EADIYQTPRYLVIGTGKKITLECSQTMGHDKMYWYQQDPGMELHLIHYSYGVNSTEKGDLSSESTVSRIRTEHFPLTLESARPSHTSQYLCASSEWGGNTEAFFGQGTRLTVV.

The chain employs TRBV6-6 and TRBJ2-2; tentative D call: TRBD2 (6 bases). Trimming took off 5 bases at V and 1 base at J, with 11 bases between the two ends. This CDR3 spans 15 amino acids. CDR1 and CDR2 from the germline V gene are MNHNY and SVGAGI (reference sequence). CDR3 in DNA: TGTGCCAGCAGTCCCGTCGGGGGGAACACCGGGGAGCTGTTTTTT. Amino acids: CASSPVGGNTGELFF.

This clonotype was counted many times. V is TRBV5-1 and J is TRBJ2-7; TRBD1 agrees at 7 bases. V lost 3 bases, J lost 1 base, and 4 bases stayed unmatched. Germline lookup yields CDR1 SGHRS and CDR2 YFSETQ. The CDR3 spans 14 residues. CDR3: CASSYTGASYEQYF. DNA of the CDR3: TGCGCCAGCAGCTATACAGGGGCGTCCTACGAGCAGTACTTC.

On this clonotype: Since a much larger clone is just one base distant, this may be a read error. The V and J genes are TRBV4-2 and TRBJ2-7; TRBD2 agrees at 7 bases. The V gene end was trimmed by 2 bases and the J gene end by 2 bases; junction bases not matched to a gene: 9. Germline CDR1 LGHNA, CDR2 YNFKEQ. The CDR3 has 16 amino acids. The CDR3 is CASSQLGGGVTYEQYF. The CDR3 region has the DNA TGTGCCAGCAGCCAATTAGGTGGGGGGGTAACCTACGAGCAGTACTTC.

This clonotype was seen repeatedly, ten times or more. V is TRBV5-1 and J is TRBJ1-4, with D unclear. There are 15 residues in the CDR3. The germline CDR1 and CDR2 sequences are SGHRS and YFSETQ. Deletions cut 1 base from V and 7 bases from J, with 14 bases between. The CDR3, as DNA: TGCGCCAGCAGCTTGAACTGGGCTCAAACTGAAAAACTGTTTTTT. It yields the protein CASSLNWAQTEKLFF.

This clonotype was detected many times. V and J are TRBV11-2 and TRBJ2-2; D gene uncertain. This CDR3 is built from 14 residues. V lost 1 base and J lost 2, with 5 bases in between. Germline CDR1 and CDR2: SGHAT and FQNNGV. The CDR3 loop reads CASSLATNTGELFF. The CDR3 nucleotides read TGTGCCAGCAGCTTAGCGACCAACACCGGGGAGCTGTTTTTT.

This clonotype came up many times. The CDR3 coding sequence is TGTGCCAGCAGAGGGGACAGGGCTGGTCAGCCCCAGCATTTT. Translating gives CASRGDRAGQPQHF. The chain has TRBV12-3 or TRBV12-4 and TRBJ1-5, with 9 bases fitting TRBD1. The length of the CDR3 is 14 residues. V was pared by 6 bases and J by 6 bases, with 6 bases of the junction left unmatched.

This clonotype came up many times. This chain joins TRBV7-9 and TRBJ1-2, with D possibly TRBD1 on 5 matching bases. CDR1 and CDR2 (germline): SEHNR, FQNEAQ (reference sequence). The CDR3 runs 15 residues. V was shortened by 0 bases and J by 7 bases, with 15 bases between the two germline ends. The CDR3 loop reads CASSLAAGGVGGYTF. CDR3 sequence (DNA): TGTGCCAGCAGCTTAGCGGCCGGGGGAGTGGGTGGCTACACCTTC.

This clonotype was recorded many times. This chain uses TRBV10-2 with TRBJ2-3; D remains ambiguous. With 4 bases removed from V and 1 base from J, the gap between germline ends came to 9 bases. The CDR3 consists of 14 residues. From germline, CDR1 is WSHSY and CDR2 SAAADI. CDR3 coding DNA: TGCGCCAGCAGTGCGGGTACCCGCACAGATACGCAGTATTTT. Translating gives CASSAGTRTDTQYF.

This clonotype came up many times. The chain is built from TRBV28 and TRBJ2-3; D possibly corresponds to TRBD1 (7 bases). Germline CDR1 and CDR2: MDHEN and SYDVKM. The CDR3 contains 16 residues. V shed 3 bases and J shed 3 bases, with 16 bases lying between them. CDR3 protein: CASSFGGGRRTDTQYF. The CDR3 region has the DNA TGTGCCAGCAGTTTTGGAGGGGGCCGGAGAACAGATACGCAGTATTTT.

Ten or more counts support this clonotype. This rearrangement joins TRBV12-3 or TRBV12-4 to TRBJ2-7; 7 positions agree with TRBD1. The CDR3 is made up of 13 amino acids. Trimming cost V 6 bases and J 4 bases; bases outside gene matches: 6. The CDR3 region has the DNA TGTGCCAGCAGCCTCCGGACAGGTTACGAGCAGTACTTC. Translated: CASSLRTGYEQYF.

This clonotype was observed at least ten times. The V call is TRBV27, the J call TRBJ1-1; 8 positions match TRBD1. Germline V CDR1 and CDR2: MNHEY, SMNVEV (reference sequence). The CDR3 has 15 residues. V was clipped by 5 bases and J by 1 base; unmatched bases: 6. The CDR3 coding sequence is TGTGCCAGCAGTCCAGCCGGACAGGGGAACACTGAAGCTTTCTTT. It encodes CASSPAGQGNTEAFF.

This chain connects TRBV25-1 to TRBJ1-6; D is unresolved. V dropped 1 base and J dropped 8 bases, with 6 bases sitting between them. Germline V CDR1 and CDR2: MGHDK, SYGVNS. This CDR3 comprises 13 residues. The CDR3 DNA reads as TGTGCCAGCAGTGAATTGAGAGATTCACCCCTCCACTTT. Its protein is CASSELRDSPLHF.

This clonotype occurred many times. The J gene is TRBJ2-5, the V gene TRBV7-9; D unresolved. Germline CDR1 reads SEHNR; CDR2 reads FQNEAQ (reference sequence). The CDR3 runs 14 residues. The V and J ends lost 4 bases and 0 bases respectively, with 9 bases between them. The CDR3 is CASSSSTYQETQYF. CDR3 DNA sequence: TGTGCCAGCAGCTCGAGTACGTACCAAGAGACCCAGTACTTC.

This clonotype occurred many times. The rearrangement joins TRBV5-1 to TRBJ2-7; 8 bases are a match to TRBD2. V shed 4 bases, J shed 5 bases, and the junction held 11 bases outside the gene matches. The CDR3 is 15 amino acids. Germline CDR1 and CDR2: SGHRS and YFSETQ. This CDR3 reads CASSPPEVSGNEQYF. CDR3 DNA sequence: TGCGCCAGCAGCCCCCCGGAGGTTAGCGGGAACGAGCAGTACTTC.

This clonotype appeared a few times. Here the CDR3 DNA reads TGTGCCAGCAGTCCGGGGACAGGGGTCAACGCAGATACGCAGTATTTT. It is translated as CASSPGTGVNADTQYF. The J gene is TRBJ2-3, the V gene TRBV6-5; the match to TRBD1 covers 10 bases. CDR1 and CDR2 (germline): MNHEY, SVGAGI. The V and J ends lost 5 bases and 4 bases, in that order; junction bases with no gene match: 9. This CDR3 is built from 16 residues.

In its sample, this clonotype ranks as medium-sized. The rearrangement uses TRBV11-2 and TRBJ2-3; 10 bases match TRBD2. The ends lost 1 base at V and 1 base at J; junction bases unmatched: 11. The CDR3 sequence is 19 residues long. Germline V gene sequence: CDR1 SGHAT, CDR2 FQNNGV. The CDR3 sequence is CASSLVGSGGPYGTDTQYF. CDR3 sequence (DNA): TGTGCCAGCAGCTTAGTTGGTAGCGGGGGGCCCTATGGCACAGATACGCAGTATTTT.

V usage is TRBV6-5 and J usage is TRBJ2-7, with D unresolved. V was trimmed by 6 bases and J by 7 bases, leaving 16 bases between them. CDR3 length: 13 residues. From germline, CDR1 is MNHEY and CDR2 SVGAGI. In DNA form, the CDR3 reads TGTGCCAGCAGCCGAGCTGTCCCTCGTGAGCAGTACTTC. Protein sequence: CASSRAVPREQYF.

This clonotype was detected many times. The genes are TRBV7-9 and TRBJ1-6, with D possibly matching TRBD1 (6 bases). This CDR3 comprises 14 residues. With 4 bases removed from V and 7 bases from J, the gap between germline ends came to 11 bases. CDR1 and CDR2 (germline): SEHNR, FQNEAQ (reference sequence). The CDR3 protein is CASSSGTPNSPLHF. The CDR3 DNA reads as TGTGCCAGCAGCTCCGGGACACCAAATTCACCCCTCCACTTT.

The V gene is TRBV18, the J gene TRBJ1-3, with no clear D. This CDR3 region has 15 residues. Per the germline V gene, CDR1 is KGHSH and CDR2 is LQKENI. The V end lost 5 bases, the J end lost 0 bases, and 11 bases lay between the germline ends. The chain's CDR3 is CASSSVQSSGNTIYF. The CDR3 nucleotides read TGTGCCAGCTCATCGGTACAGAGCTCTGGAAACACCATATATTTT.

This clonotype is classed as medium-sized. The rearrangement uses TRBV29-1 and TRBJ1-2; possible D gene TRBD1, 5 bases. V dropped 4 bases and J dropped 3 bases, with 9 bases sitting between them. Germline lookup yields CDR1 SQVTM and CDR2 ANQGSEA. The CDR3 loop spans 12 amino acids. CDR3 loop: CSVAGGDYGYTF. The CDR3 DNA follows: TGCAGCGTTGCCGGGGGGGACTATGGCTACACCTTC. The entire variable domain, with the rest obtained from reference TRBV29-1 and TRBJ1-2, is as follows: SAVISQKPSRDICQRGTSLTIQCQVDSQVTMMFWYRQQPGQSLTLIATANQGSEATYESGFVIDKFPISRPNLTFSTLTVSNMSPEDSSIYLCSVAGGDYGYTFGSGTRLTVV.

In this sample, this clonotype turned up many times. V gene TRBV20-1 combines with J gene TRBJ2-7, with 7 nucleotides matching TRBD2. Germline V gene data show CDR1 as DFQATT and CDR2 as SNEGSKA (reference sequence). The CDR3 is 14 residues long. After removal of 6 bases from V and 0 bases from J, the junction contained 8 bases not matched to a gene. In DNA form, the CDR3 reads TGCAGTGCCTATGGCGGGGGAAGCTCCTACGAGCAGTACTTC. This gives the protein CSAYGGGSSYEQYF.

This clonotype showed up just a few times. The chain links TRBV27 to TRBJ1-1; TRBD1 is a possible D gene (6 bases). The V gene's germline CDR1 is MNHEY and CDR2 SMNVEV (reference sequence). The germline V and J ends were trimmed by 3 bases and 0 bases, with 11 bases remaining between them. The length of the CDR3 is 15 residues. CDR3 DNA: TGTGCCAGCAGTTTTGGAGGGGGGATGAACACTGAAGCTTTCTTT. It encodes CASSFGGGMNTEAFF.